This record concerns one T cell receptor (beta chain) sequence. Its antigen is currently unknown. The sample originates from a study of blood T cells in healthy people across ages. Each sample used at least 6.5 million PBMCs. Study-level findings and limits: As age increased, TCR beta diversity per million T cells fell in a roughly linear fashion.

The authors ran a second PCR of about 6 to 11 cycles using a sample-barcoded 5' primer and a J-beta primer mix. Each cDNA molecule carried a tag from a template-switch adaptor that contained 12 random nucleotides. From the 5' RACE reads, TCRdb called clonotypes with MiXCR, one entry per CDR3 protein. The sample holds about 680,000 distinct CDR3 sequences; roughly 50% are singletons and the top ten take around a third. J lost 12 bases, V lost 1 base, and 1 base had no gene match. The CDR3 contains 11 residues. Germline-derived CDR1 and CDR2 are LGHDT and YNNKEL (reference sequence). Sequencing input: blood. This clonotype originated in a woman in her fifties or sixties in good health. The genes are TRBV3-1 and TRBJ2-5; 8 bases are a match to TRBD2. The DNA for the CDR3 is TGTGCCAGCAGCCAAGGGCGGGAGGAGTACTTC. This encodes CASSQGREEYF.